A selection of T cell receptor beta chains follows, all from one sample in a study of cytomegalovirus exposure and HLA in healthy donors. Assay: immunoSEQ multiplex PCR; the TCRdb copy retains only in-frame clones and omits some. The table includes approximately 140,000 clones, approximately 82% detected once. Material for sequencing was PBMCs. The receptor source for this set is a man in his forties in good health and CMV-seronegative. The CDR3 runs from the conserved cysteine through the conserved F or W. A D gene is named only where the DNA matches it firmly. Some rows have no size entry. The others give once, few or many, or a class for an expanded clone.

abundance	len	d_gene	v_gene	j_gene	CDR3aa	CDR3nt
few	14	-	TRBV6-5	TRBJ2-7	CATLRDPSSYEQYF	TGTGCCACCCTGCGTGATCCGAGCTCCTACGAGCAGTACTTC
-	18	TRBD1	TRBV4-1	TRBJ1-5	CASSQVPGQGYSNQPQHF	TGCGCCAGCAGCCAGGTCCCGGGACAGGGATATAGCAATCAGCCCCAGCATTTT
-	12	-	TRBV7-9	TRBJ2-2	CASSPDTGELFF	TGTGCCAGCAGCCCCGACACCGGGGAGCTGTTTTTT
-	15	TRBD2	TRBV5-1	TRBJ2-3	CASRYLAVVTDTQYF	TGCGCCAGCAGATACCTAGCGGTTGTCACAGATACGCAGTATTTT
-	15	-	TRBV10-3	TRBJ1-1	CAISEKGLVDTEAFF	TGTGCCATCAGTGAGAAGGGACTCGTGGACACTGAAGCTTTCTTT
few	17	TRBD2	TRBV5-1	TRBJ2-3	CASSSGLVGGGTDTQYF	TGCGCCAGCAGCTCGGGTCTAGTGGGGGGGGGCACAGATACGCAGTATTTT
-	16	-	TRBV4-1	TRBJ1-2	CASSGRLQRQNYGYTF	TGCGCCAGCAGCGGAAGGCTTCAGAGACAGAACTATGGCTACACCTTC
-	15	TRBD1	TRBV13	TRBJ1-1	CASSLDLDRGLRAFF	TGTGCCAGCAGCTTAGATTTAGACAGGGGGCTTCGGGCTTTCTTT
once	15	TRBD1	TRBV5-5	TRBJ1-1	CASSSGQGRNTEAFF	TGTGCCAGCAGCTCCGGACAGGGTAGGAACACTGAAGCTTTCTTT
-	15	-	TRBV7-8	TRBJ1-6	CASSLAGVRNSPLHF	TGTGCCAGCAGCCTCGCAGGGGTCCGGAATTCACCCCTCCACTTT
once	15	TRBD2	TRBV6-5	TRBJ2-7	CATKPPGGRLYEQYF	TGTGCGACTAAACCCCCGGGGGGAAGGTTGTACGAGCAGTACTTC
-	17	-	TRBV4-2	TRBJ1-1	CASSQLYRDMTNTEAFF	TGTGCCAGCAGCCAATTGTACCGGGACATGACGAACACTGAAGCTTTCTTT
-	13	-	TRBV5-4	TRBJ1-6	CASSVDRNSPLHF	TGTGCCAGCAGCGTCGACAGAAATTCACCCCTCCACTTT
-	14	TRBD1	TRBV13	TRBJ2-3	CASSLGTGTDTQYF	TGTGCCAGCAGCTTAGGGACAGGGACAGATACGCAGTATTTT
-	17	TRBD1	TRBV5-4	TRBJ2-7	CASSFLEWGQGPGEQYF	TGTGCCAGCAGCTTTTTGGAGTGGGGACAGGGGCCGGGCGAGCAGTACTTC
once	13	-	TRBV7-2	TRBJ2-3	CASSLGQSDTQYF	TGTGCCAGCAGCTTAGGACAGTCAGATACGCAGTATTTT
-	17	-	TRBV27	TRBJ1-2	CASSLRGGLTDHYGYTF	TGTGCCAGCAGTTTGCGAGGAGGACTTACAGATCACTATGGCTACACCTTC
-	15	-	TRBV7-6	TRBJ2-2	CASSLSLRATGELFF	TGTGCCAGCAGCTTAAGTCTCAGGGCCACCGGGGAGCTGTTTTTT